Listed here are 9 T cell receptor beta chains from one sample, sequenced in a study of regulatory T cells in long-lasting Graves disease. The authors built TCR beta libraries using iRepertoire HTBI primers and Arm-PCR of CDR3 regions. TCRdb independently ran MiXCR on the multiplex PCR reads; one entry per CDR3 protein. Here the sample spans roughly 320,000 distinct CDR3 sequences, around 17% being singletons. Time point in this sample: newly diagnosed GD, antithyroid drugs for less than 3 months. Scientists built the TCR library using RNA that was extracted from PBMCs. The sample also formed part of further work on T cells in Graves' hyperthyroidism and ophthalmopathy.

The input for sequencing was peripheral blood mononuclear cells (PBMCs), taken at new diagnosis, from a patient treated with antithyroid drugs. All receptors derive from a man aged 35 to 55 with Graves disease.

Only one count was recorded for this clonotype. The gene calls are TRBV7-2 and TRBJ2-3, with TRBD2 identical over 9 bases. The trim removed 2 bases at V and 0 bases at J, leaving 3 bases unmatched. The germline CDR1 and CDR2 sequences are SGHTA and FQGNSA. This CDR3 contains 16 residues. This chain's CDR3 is CASSLRLAASTDTQYF. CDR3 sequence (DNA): TGTGCCAGCAGCTTAAGACTAGCGGCTAGCACAGATACGCAGTATTTT.

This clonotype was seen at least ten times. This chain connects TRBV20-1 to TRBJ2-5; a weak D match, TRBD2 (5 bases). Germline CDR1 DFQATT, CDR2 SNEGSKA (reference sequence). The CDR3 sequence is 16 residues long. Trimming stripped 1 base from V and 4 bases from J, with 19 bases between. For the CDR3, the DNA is TGCAGTGCTAGAGCGAGGCGGGCCGCTCCATCAGAGACCCAGTACTTC. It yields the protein CSARARRAAPSETQYF.

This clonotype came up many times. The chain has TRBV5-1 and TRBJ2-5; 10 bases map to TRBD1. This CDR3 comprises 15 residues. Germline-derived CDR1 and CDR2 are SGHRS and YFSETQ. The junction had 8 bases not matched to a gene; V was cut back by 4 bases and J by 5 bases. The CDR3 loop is CASSDSGTGEETQYF. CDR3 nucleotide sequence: TGCGCCAGCAGCGATTCCGGGACAGGGGAGGAGACCCAGTACTTC.

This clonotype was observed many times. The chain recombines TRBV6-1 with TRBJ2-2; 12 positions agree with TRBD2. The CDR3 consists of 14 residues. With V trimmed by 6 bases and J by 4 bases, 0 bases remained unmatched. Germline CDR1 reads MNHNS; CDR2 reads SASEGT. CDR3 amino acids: CASRTSGGTGELFF. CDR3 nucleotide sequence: TGTGCCAGCAGGACTAGCGGGGGCACCGGGGAGCTGTTTTTT.

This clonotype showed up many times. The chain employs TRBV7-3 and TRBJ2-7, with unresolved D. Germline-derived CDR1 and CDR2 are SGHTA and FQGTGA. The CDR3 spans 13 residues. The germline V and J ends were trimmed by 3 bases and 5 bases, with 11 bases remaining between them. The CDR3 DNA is TGTGCCAGCAGCTTTACACCTACGGACGAGCAGTACTTC. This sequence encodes CASSFTPTDEQYF. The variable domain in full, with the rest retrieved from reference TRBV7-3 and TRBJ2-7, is GAGVSQTPSNKVTEKGKYVELRCDPISGHTALYWYRQSLGQGPEFLIYFQGTGAADDSGLPNDRFFAVRPEGSVSTLKIQRTERGDSAVYLCASSFTPTDEQYFGPGTRLTVT.

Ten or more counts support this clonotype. This CDR3 reads CASSARAVEAFF. CDR3 nucleotide sequence: TGTGCCAGCAGCGCCCGGGCGGTTGAAGCTTTCTTT. The rearrangement links TRBV7-2 to TRBJ1-1; D remains unclear. Germline CDR1 SGHTA, CDR2 FQGNSA. The CDR3 is 12 residues long. Trimming pared 5 bases from V and 7 bases from J, leaving 11 bases between.

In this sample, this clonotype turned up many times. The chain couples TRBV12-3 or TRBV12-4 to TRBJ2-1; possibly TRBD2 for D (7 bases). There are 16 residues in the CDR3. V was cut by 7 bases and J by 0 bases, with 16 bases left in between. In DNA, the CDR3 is TGTGCCAGCAAGTCCCGGGGGGCAGGCTCCTACAATGAGCAGTTCTTC. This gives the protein CASKSRGAGSYNEQFF.

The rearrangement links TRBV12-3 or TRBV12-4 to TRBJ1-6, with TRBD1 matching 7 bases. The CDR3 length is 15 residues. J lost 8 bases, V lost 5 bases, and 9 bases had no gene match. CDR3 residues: CASSPRTGTDSPLHF. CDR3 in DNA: TGTGCCAGCAGTCCCCGGACAGGAACGGATTCACCCCTCCACTTT.

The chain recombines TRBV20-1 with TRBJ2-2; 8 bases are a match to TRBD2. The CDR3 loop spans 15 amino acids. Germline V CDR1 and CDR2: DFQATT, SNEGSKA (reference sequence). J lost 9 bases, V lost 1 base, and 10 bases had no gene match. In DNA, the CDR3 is TGCAGTGCTAGAGGGGAGGCGGGGGGCGACAGGGAGCTGTTTTTT. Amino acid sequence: CSARGEAGGDRELFF.